This TCR beta chain was captured in a study of T cells in Graves' hyperthyroidism and ophthalmopathy. Study-wide results and limits: Blood also carried most thyroid clonotypes expanded above 0.001.

Participants, patients aged 18 to 65, had newly diagnosed hyperthyroidism with a duration under 2 months. Those patients with uncontrolled infection, other autoimmune disease, pregnancy or lactation were excluded. Orbital computed tomography and thyroid ultrasound, together with serum TRAb and thyroxine and clinical symptoms, were used for diagnoses. The CDR3 loop spans 15 amino acids. The V gene lost 4 bases and the J gene lost 0 bases, with 12 bases spanning the gap. Germline lookup yields CDR1 MNHEY and CDR2 SVGAGI. Amplified TCR beta CDR3 regions came from RNA transcripts. First-round RT-PCR with HTBI primers amplified the TCR CDR3 region. Each CDR3 protein gets one entry after TCRdb re-called the multiplex PCR reads with MiXCR. The repertoire has 350,000 to 400,000 distinct CDR3 sequences, roughly 19% of them found once; the top ten carry about 3.7%. This clonotype occurred many times. As yet, its antigen is unknown.

The receptor comes from a woman aged 18-29 years with Graves' hyperthyroidism. Sequencing was done on a sample of blood. The chain uses TRBV6-5 and TRBJ1-1; D unresolved. The CDR3 DNA sequence: TGTGCCAGCAGTTCCCCCGGGAACATGAACACTGAAGCTTTCTTT. As protein: CASSSPGNMNTEAFF.